This entry is about one TCR beta chain. As yet, its antigen is unknown. These data are taken from a study of shared clonotypes between healthy human individuals. General observations from the study: Estimated richness values were generally larger in naive subsets than in memory subsets.

V was clipped by 7 bases and J by 5 bases; unmatched bases: 11. Germline lookup yields CDR1 SQVTM and CDR2 ANQGSEA. The CDR3 covers 14 residues. TCRdb's table, derived via immunoSEQ multiplex PCR, lists solely in-frame clones and lacks some. The table lists some 680,000 clones, about 80% of them singletons. Material: memory CD4+ T cells sorted from blood. Indicated subset: CD45RA-negative fraction. V is TRBV29-1 and J is TRBJ2-5, with 9 bases lining up with TRBD2. The receptor's source is a woman younger than 45 in good health. CDR3: CSARGGREGETQYF. The CDR3 nucleotides read TGCAGCGCCCGCGGGGGGCGGGAGGGGGAGACCCAGTACTTC.